Here is one T cell receptor (beta chain) with its context. Likely a read error: the CDR3 ends without its conserved phenylalanine or tryptophan. TCR beta VDJ and CDR3 profiles were obtained from a genomic DNA template. One entry per CDR3 protein results from TCRdb running MiXCR on the reads. The table records some 200,000 distinct CDR3 sequences, 60% to 65% of them present only once. This sample is drawn from a study of CD8+CD57+ T cells in acquired aplastic anemia. Trimming left V 0 bases short and J 3 bases short, with 11 bases between. Germline CDR1 is LGHNA and CDR2 is YSLEER. The CDR3 runs to 16 residues.

This receptor was identified in a human donor in good health. The chain couples TRBV4-3 to TRBJ2-2; no clear D gene. Sequencing was done on a sample of sorted CD4+, CD8+, or CD8+CD57+ T cells (not recorded which) from PBMCs. CDR3 DNA: TGCGCCAGCAGCCAAGATCTCCCCGGTGACACCGGGGAGCTGTTTTCT. Encoded protein: CASSQDLPGDTGELFS.